This T cell receptor beta chain originates from a study of cytomegalovirus exposure and HLA in healthy donors (dated by TCRdb to about 2017). With respect to the entire study: In an earlier analysis of approximately 640 of the donors, 276 Gb of sequence data and 90 million to 120 million unique TCR beta sequences from roughly 200 million T cells were reported. About 280 gigabases of sequencing data and roughly 90 million unique TCR sequences were included in an early release covering about 700 HLA-typed donors. Of the 300 to 450 genotyped donors, around 81% fell in the genetic ancestry cluster associated with self-reported Caucasian donors. The study aimed to test whether cataloging public T cell receptors could reveal signatures of past pathogen exposure. The study profiled the T cell repertoires of 550 to 700 subjects by immunosequencing and related them to cytomegalovirus serostatus. A separate validation cohort of about 110 different subjects was used in addition to the roughly 700-subject first cohort. The study combined high-throughput TCR immunosequencing, statistical association of individual TCRs with disease status, and machine learning to predict cytomegalovirus infection status. In a later analysis, previously published TCR beta repertoires from hundreds of donors were re-analyzed and high-resolution HLA genotyping was added so that TCR occurrence patterns could be studied. Rather than using new phenotypic data, the later analysis identified candidate immune exposures from TCR beta sequences and from how often those sequences occurred across donors. In an earlier analysis of 500 to 650 of the donors, high-throughput TCR beta sequencing was used to judge whether each TCR beta V gene segment behaved as functional or pseudogenic. Alongside the repertoire data, information on donor age, sex, ethnicity and CMV serostatus was compiled. In a later genetic analysis, genome-wide SNP genotypes for about 55% of the roughly 700 donors were used, and that subset was treated as a discovery cohort. Every discovery cohort repertoire had been produced on one sequencing platform. HLA typing included class I and class II loci at four-digit resolution. The number of donors typed differed by locus, with about 629-630 for A, B, C, DRB1 and DQB1, approximately 500 for DQA1, nearly 610 for DPA1, and 472 for DPB1. Several DR-DQ haplotypes were handled as single units for association and clustering, since linkage in the cohort was strong. Among about 360 genotyped donors of the cohort, an average of about 240,000 unique TCR beta nucleotide sequences were sequenced per donor, 15% to 20% of them non-productive.

The cohort consisted of fewer than 700 healthy bone marrow donors. At the time of sampling, all cohort members were nominally healthy, though unrecorded immune exposures were likely present. The donor was CMV seropositive and was included in the group of 289 seropositive cohort members. Each donor provided a peripheral blood sample, and peripheral blood mononuclear cells were used for TCR beta sequencing. Genomic DNA extraction from the blood cell samples was performed with the Qiagen DNeasy Blood Extraction Kit. Overall results and qualifications from the work: HLA typing was unavailable for some donors at each locus, so association tests used only the typed subset. Correlated functional status among segregating V segments might reflect linkage disequilibrium, but an unknown experimental factor could not be ruled out. When HLA alleles, especially DR and DQ, strongly co-occurred, TCR associations were difficult to assign to individual alleles. In a later analysis, HLA-associated TCR beta chains were found to be more clonally expanded and to have lower generation probabilities than equally common non-associated chains. It was suggested by the authors that the approach could potentially be generalized to other disease states and immunological phenotypes. According to a later analysis, TCR association rates differed among HLA loci, with DRB1 alleles showing the most associated TCRs and HLA-C alleles showing the fewest. This cohort had only TCR beta chains sequenced, and the lack of alpha or paired-chain data limited which features could be detected. Several of the top co-occurrence clusters appeared to be linked to parvovirus B19, influenza, CMV and Epstein-Barr virus, according to a later analysis. An earlier analysis of some 560 of the donors showed that most TCR beta V segments appeared in productive rearrangements either about 87% or about 30% of the time, which broadly matched IMGT annotations. A further reported finding was that TCR beta sequences accurately predicted the HLA-A and HLA-B alleles for most subjects in the first cohort. At a false discovery rate of 0.05, a later analysis linked approximately 18,000 TCR beta sequences to specific HLA alleles. CMV serostatus was the only immune exposure information available for the cohort. Because counts were too low, seventeen rarely observed V segments, including chromosome 9 orphons, were excluded from the earlier analysis of around 640 of the donors. An association between a missense DCLRE1C variant and V-gene and J-gene trimming of TCR beta chains was found in a later genetic analysis and replicated in an independent cohort. A total of about 180 TCR beta chains were listed by the study as associated with cytomegalovirus. Because the 87-base-pair reads could not distinguish some IMGT-functional V segments, including TRBV6-2 and TRBV6-3, those segments were excluded. Most CMV-associated TCR beta chains appeared to be HLA-restricted in a later analysis, and the HLA associations seemed to be driven largely by CMV exposure. The presence/absence analyses assumed that sequencing depth was roughly uniform across donors, and that assumption may not be true. According to a later genetic analysis, donors in an Asian-associated ancestry cluster had fewer N-insertions in productive TCRs than the approximately 690-donor mean. Across donors, most TCR sequences were observed very rarely, whereas some public TCRs were present in many individuals. A cluster of highly shared sequence variants was judged likely to be a technical artifact of the sequencing pipeline. Three of the identified cytomegalovirus-associated TCR beta chains were confirmed in vitro to be specific for cytomegalovirus antigens. Cytomegalovirus status was reported to be diagnosed by the classifier with high specificity and sensitivity in both the original and validation cohorts.

The protocol used for the library was the immunoSEQ multiplex PCR assay. For the multiplex PCR, a mixture combining 60 forward primers for TCR Vbeta segments and 13 reverse primers for TCR Jbeta segments was used. A multiplex PCR assay on genomic DNA amplified the CDR3 region of rearranged TCR beta genes. Amplified TCR beta libraries were sequenced as 87-base-pair reads on the Illumina HiSeq System. The authors processed their data as follows. Across the 666 repertoires, a later analysis counted some 81 million unique TCR beta chains, around 11 million of which were shared by at least two donors. Raw reads were error-corrected and collapsed into unique sequences with a nearest-neighbor algorithm that merged closely related sequences to remove PCR and sequencing errors. V, D and J gene segments were assigned by aligning CDR3 sequences to IMGT reference sequences. For a sequence to be retained, at least a six-nucleotide match to both a V gene segment and a J gene segment was required. A rearrangement was called productive if the CDR3 had no stop codons and remained in frame with V and J, and every other rearrangement was called non-productive. Following IMGT convention, CDR3 was defined as the stretch from the second conserved V-encoded cysteine up to the conserved J-encoded phenylalanine. The earlier analysis of about 640 of the donors excluded any sequence lacking an unambiguous match to a single V gene segment. In an earlier analysis of 587 of the donors, V segments were called functional above 56.7% productive rearrangements and were called segregating when the between-donor standard deviation exceeded 5%. To diagnose cytomegalovirus status from the catalog of TCR beta chain sequences, a statistical classification framework was built. A later analysis assigned V and J genes by comparing TCR nucleotide sequences with IMGT/GENE-DB human TR gene sequences. In a later analysis, CDR3 sequences and most-parsimonious VDJ recombination scenarios were assigned using the TCRdist pipeline. A later analysis defined each TCR beta chain by its CDR3 amino acid sequence plus V-gene family, and excluded reads lacking a unique V-gene family. A later analysis removed 592 highly shared, low-generation-probability nucleotide sequences to deal with suspected cross-contamination and a sequencing artifact. In a later analysis, a clonal expansion index for each public chain was calculated from normalized within-repertoire ranks of inferred template counts. Generation probabilities in a later analysis came from a VDJ recombination model fitted to out-of-frame rearrangements, and those results were checked against IGoR. In a later analysis, TCR-TCR, TCR-HLA and TCR-CMV co-occurrence was scored with hypergeometric tests, and a repertoire-size bias correction was applied to TCR pairs. A later analysis estimated false discovery rates by permuting HLA or CMV assignments 20 times. In a later analysis, co-occurring TCRs were grouped using DBSCAN, with TCRdist sequence similarity added in when clustering inside HLA-allele-positive subsets. For co-occurrence clustering, repertoires with fewer than 30,000 or more than 120,000 public chains were excluded, along with four or five repertoires with anomalous nucleotide sharing. TCRdb took over this immuneACCESS table, retaining in-frame rearrangements with V and J assigned. Such tables are incomplete; in checked studies, under half of the missing clones stem from an unresolved V gene, and the remainder is unexplained. V and J calls and clone size are as listed in that table; D and trimming were resolved from the DNA. A total of 150,000 to 200,000 clones appear in this sample, roughly 79% of them only once. More than 12% of the sample is in the top ten clones.

Comment on this clone: It has no known antigen specificity. Base qualities are not provided; no much larger clone lies one nucleotide away.

The CDR3 spans 17 residues, from the cysteine through the phenylalanine. Kept here is only the CDR3 DNA, which spans 51 bases and is read in frame from base 1. The V end loses 3 bases and the J end loses 4 bases, and a stretch of 20 bases separates them. CDR1 and CDR2 (MNHEY, SMNVEV) derive from the germline V gene (reference sequence). Specimen: PBMCs. The sequence was collected from a man aged 45-60 years in good health and CMV-seropositive. Rearrangement joined TRBV27 to TRBJ2-3; no D gene can be assigned with confidence. The DNA reads TGTGCCAGCAGTTTTAGGCAGGCCATATACACCTCAGATACGCAGTATTTT. It encodes CASSFRQAIYTSDTQYF.